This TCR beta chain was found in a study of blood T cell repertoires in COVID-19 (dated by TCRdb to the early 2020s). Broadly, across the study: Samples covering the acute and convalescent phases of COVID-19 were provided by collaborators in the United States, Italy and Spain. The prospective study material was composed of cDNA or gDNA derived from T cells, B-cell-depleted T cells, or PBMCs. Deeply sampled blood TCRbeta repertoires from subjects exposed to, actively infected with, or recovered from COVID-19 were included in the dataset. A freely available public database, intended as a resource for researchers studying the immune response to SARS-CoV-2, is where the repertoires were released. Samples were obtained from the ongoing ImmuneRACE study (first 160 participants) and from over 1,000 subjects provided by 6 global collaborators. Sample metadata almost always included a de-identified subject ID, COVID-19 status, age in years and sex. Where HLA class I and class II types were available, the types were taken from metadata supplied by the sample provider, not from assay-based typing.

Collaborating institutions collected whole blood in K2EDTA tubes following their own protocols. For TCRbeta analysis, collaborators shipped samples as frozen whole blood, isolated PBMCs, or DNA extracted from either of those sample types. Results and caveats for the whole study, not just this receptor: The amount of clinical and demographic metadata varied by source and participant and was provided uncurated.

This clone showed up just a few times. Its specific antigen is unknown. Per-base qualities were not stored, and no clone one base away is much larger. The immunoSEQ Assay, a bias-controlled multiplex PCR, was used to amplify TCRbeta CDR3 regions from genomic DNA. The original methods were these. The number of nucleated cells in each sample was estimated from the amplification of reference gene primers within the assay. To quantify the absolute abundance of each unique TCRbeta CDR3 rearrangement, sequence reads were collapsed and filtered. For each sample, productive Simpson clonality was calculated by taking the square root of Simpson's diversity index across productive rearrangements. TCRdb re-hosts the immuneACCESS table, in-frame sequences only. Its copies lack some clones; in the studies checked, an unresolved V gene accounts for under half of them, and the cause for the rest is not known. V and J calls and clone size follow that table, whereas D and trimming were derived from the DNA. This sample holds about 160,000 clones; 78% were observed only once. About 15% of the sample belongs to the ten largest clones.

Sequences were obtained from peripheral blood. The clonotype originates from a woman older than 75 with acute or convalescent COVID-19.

The CDR3 sequence is CASSSAGFTEAFF. The bases read TGTGCCAGCAGTTCGGCGGGCTTCACTGAAGCTTTCTTT. The sequence links TRBV6-2 or TRBV6-3 to TRBJ1-1; the D gene assignment is ambiguous. V is reduced by 4 bases and J by 4 bases, leaving a spacing of 10 bases between them. The CDR3 sequence holds 13 residues, the cysteine and phenylalanine included. This entry keeps only the CDR3 DNA: 39 bases, framed from base 1. As encoded in the germline V gene, CDR1 is MNHEY while CDR2 is SVGEGT.